This paragraph reports one T cell receptor (beta chain). This clonotype was picked up many times. The clone's antigen remains unknown. No base quality values were provided; no much bigger clone lies one nucleotide off. This entry belongs to a study of T cells after yellow fever vaccination (dated by TCRdb to the late 2010s). In terms of the full investigation: The SMART-Seq v4 Ultra Low Input RNA kit was used to prepare libraries from fractions with low cell numbers. To track T-cell clones before and after primary and booster YFV17D yellow fever vaccination, bulk TCR alpha and beta repertoires were sequenced longitudinally. Two healthy male donors made up the cohort, one aged 18 to 29 years and the other aged 30 to 40 years. Blood was collected at multiple timepoints before and after primary and secondary immunization, and bulk PBMC replicates and cell subsets were isolated. What the work shows at the level of the full study, not this receptor alone: Compared with the primary T-cell response, the secondary T-cell response was weaker but faster, peaking on day 5 rather than day 15. Only two donors were included in the study, so the extent to which the findings can be generalized is limited. After the booster, most of the clones that had expanded following primary vaccination were detected again (just under 97% of CD4 and more than 85% of CD8), which suggests that memory was broadly maintained. FACS-sorted repertoires could contain abundant contaminating clonotypes from the bulk population, so computational filtering was required. A small fraction of clonotypes appeared in both the CD4 and CD8 compartments, likely as a result of convergent recombination.

TCR cDNA was synthesized by 5'RACE template switching, through which a universal primer site and unique molecular identifiers were introduced. Priming of cDNA synthesis was performed from both the TCR alpha and TCR beta constant segments. Libraries were amplified in two PCR steps, with sample barcodes and sequencing adapters added in the second step. Sequencing of the libraries was done on either Illumina HiSeq 2500 (2x100 bp) or NovaSeq (2x150 bp). On the authors' methods: Demultiplexing of reads and collapsing into UMI consensus sequences were performed with MIGEC, and V(D)J alignment was carried out with MiXCR. Using edgeR on replicate PBMC samples, clonotypes were called vaccine-responding if FDR was below 0.01 and the log2 fold change was above 5 up to day 15. Bulk clonotypes were assigned CD4 or CD8 identity according to which sequenced CD4 or CD8 repertoire held them at higher abundance. Through fastp at Q25 and MiXCR, TCRdb rebuilt clones from the public reads, retaining in-frame beta chains. Each entry merges the rows of one CDR3 protein and shows their most common DNA and genes. These V and J calls derive from TCRdb rather than the authors' analysis. For this sample the table gives around 180,000 distinct CDR3 sequences, of which about 6% were detected only once. Clones ranked in the top ten supply roughly 3% of the sample.

Including cysteine and phenylalanine, the CDR3 has 15 amino acids. The read is trimmed to its CDR3 DNA, 45 bases read in frame from base 1. The germline V end is reduced by 3 bases and the J end by 1 base; junction bases left unmatched: 4. The treatment or condition label here, explained by the study, means: live attenuated yellow fever vaccine strain. PBMCs were isolated from peripheral blood using a standard Ficoll-Paque protocol. Dynabeads CD4 and CD8 positive selection kits were used to isolate CD4 and CD8 T-cell fractions. TriZol was used to extract RNA from bulk PBMCs, CD4 and CD8 fractions, and dextramer-positive and dextramer-negative fractions.

Here the sequenced sample was CD4+ T cells sorted from PBMCs, taken on the day of the first yellow fever vaccination. The sequence links TRBV12-3 or TRBV12-4 to TRBJ2-3, with 7 bases aligning to TRBD1. The receptor was isolated from a man between 18 and 29 years old who received the YFV17D yellow fever vaccine. The CDR3 reads CASSLAQGRTDTQYF. The DNA is TGTGCCAGCAGTTTGGCACAGGGGCGCACAGATACGCAGTATTTT.